This T cell receptor beta chain emerged from a study of human T cells and chemical hapten exposure. This clonotype was found many times. A single record per CDR3 protein comes from TCRdb applying MiXCR to the RACE reads. The sample contains almost 40,000 distinct CDR3 sequences, approximately 7.6% of which appear only once. CDR1 and CDR2 (germline): MDHEN, SYDVKM. V lost 5 bases to trimming and J lost 7 bases, with 17 bases between them. This CDR3 contains 14 residues. The sample's time point: pre-sensitization, week 0. Treatment reported: therapeutic diphenylcyclopropenone sensitization with weekly scalp DPC.

The material was whole blood, obtained in connection with sensitization to the hapten diphenylcyclopropenone (DPC). This chain joins TRBV28 and TRBJ2-5; TRBD1 is a possible D gene (6 bases). The sequence was obtained from a woman aged 45 to 65 with alopecia areata. Some clones in this sample may be carry-over from other donors' samples. CDR3 in amino acids: CASSTRDITRTQYF. CDR3 bases: TGTGCCAGCAGTACCCGGGACATTACAAGGACCCAGTACTTC.